The 2 T cell receptor beta chains reported below all come from one sample, sequenced in a study of T-cell reconstitution after alpha-beta-depleted transplantation in children. Unique molecular identifiers were incorporated into the prepared TCRbeta library. TCRdb used MiXCR to reprocess the PCR reads, holding one entry per CDR3 protein. The repertoire consists of more than 45,000 distinct CDR3 sequences, with under 60% occurring once and the leading ten covering 35% to 40%. The sample here was peripheral blood, taken before TCRalphabeta/CD19-depleted stem cell transplant. Receptors originate from a boy in the first two years of life with SCID, due to receive a stem cell transplant.

This clonotype has only a few counts. V gene TRBV7-2 combines with J gene TRBJ2-2, with D possibly matching TRBD1 (6 bases). V was trimmed by 3 bases and J by 4 bases, leaving 9 bases between them. The CDR3 is 14 residues long. Looked up from germline, CDR1 is SGHTA and CDR2 is FQGNSA. As DNA, the CDR3 is TGTGCCAGCAGCTTGGGACACGCCACCGGGGAGCTGTTTTTT. Protein: CASSLGHATGELFF.

J is TRBJ1-1 and V is TRBV12-3 or TRBV12-4, with unresolved D. V was trimmed by 10 bases and J by 1 base, leaving 7 bases between them. CDR3 length: 11 amino acids. The CDR3, as DNA: TGTGCCACCCAGGAGAACACTGAAGCTTTCTTT. Its translation: CATQENTEAFF.